These 16 T cell receptor beta chains share one sample of origin, sequenced in a study of blood T cell repertoires in COVID-19. Method: immunoSEQ multiplex PCR; TCRdb's copy keeps in-frame clones and lacks some. In the table there are approximately 100,000 clones, around 86% of which are singletons. The sequenced sample consisted of peripheral blood. The receptors originated from a woman aged 80 or over with active or convalescent COVID-19.

This clone was observed once. The rearrangement joins TRBV30 to TRBJ1-2, with TRBD1 matching 11 bases. This CDR3 spans 16 amino acids. Germline V gene data show CDR1 as GTSNPN and CDR2 as SVGIG (reference sequence). Trimming removed 4 bases from V and 4 bases from J; junction bases left unmatched: 11. CDR3 sequence (DNA): TGTGCCTGGACTCCCCCGGGACAGGGGGTGTCCTATGGCTACACCTTC. Protein: CAWTPPGQGVSYGYTF.

The rearrangement uses TRBV5-6 and TRBJ2-1; 9 bases line up with TRBD1. The CDR3 spans 15 residues. V was pared by 4 bases and J by 7 bases, with 9 bases of the junction left unmatched. CDR1 SGHDT and CDR2 YYEEEE come from the germline V gene. CDR3 loop: CASSRTGQGWNEQFF. CDR3 coding DNA: TGTGCCAGCAGCCGGACCGGACAGGGGTGGAATGAGCAGTTCTTC.

CDR3 in amino acids: CASSSTTGDTQYF. The CDR3 region has the DNA TGTGCCAGCAGCTCAACGACAGGGGATACGCAGTATTTT. This chain uses TRBV7-9 with TRBJ2-3, with 7 positions matching TRBD1. The J segment lost 6 bases and the V segment lost 4 bases, leaving 4 bases of the junction unmatched. There are 13 residues in the CDR3. Germline V gene data show CDR1 as SEHNR and CDR2 as FQNEAQ (reference sequence). Combining the CDR3 with reference TRBV7-9 and TRBJ2-3 gives the whole variable domain DTGVSQNPRHKITKRGQNVTFRCDPISEHNRLYWYRQTLGQGPEFLTYFQNEAQLEKSRLLSDRFSAERPKGSFSTLEIQRTEQGDSAMYLCASSSTTGDTQYFGPGTRLTVL.

V is TRBV19 and J is TRBJ2-1; 10 nucleotides align to TRBD2. The CDR3 contains 18 residues. With 0 bases clipped from V and 3 bases from J, the junction kept 8 bases outside the gene matches. The germline V gene encodes CDR1 LNHDA and CDR2 SQIVND (reference sequence). The CDR3: CASSIDSLSGGGYNEQFF. In DNA, the CDR3 is TGTGCCAGTAGTATAGATTCATTGAGCGGGGGGGGCTACAATGAGCAGTTCTTC.

The chain employs TRBV11-2 and TRBJ2-2; 7 bases are a match to TRBD1. The V gene's germline CDR1 is SGHAT and CDR2 FQNNGV. The trim removed 3 bases at V and 4 bases at J, leaving 5 bases unmatched. CDR3 length: 15 residues. The CDR3 protein is CASSLTGLGTGELFF. The DNA for the CDR3 is TGTGCCAGCAGCTTGACAGGGTTGGGCACCGGGGAGCTGTTTTTT.

The CDR3 coding sequence is TGTGCCAGCTCACCAGCAACCCTGGGGGGTGACACTGAAGCTTTCTTT. Protein product: CASSPATLGGDTEAFF. The genes are TRBV18 and TRBJ1-1; D may be TRBD1 (5 bases). CDR1 is KGHSH, CDR2 LQKENI, per germline. Trimming removed 2 bases at V and 3 bases at J, with 16 bases between. The CDR3 length is 16 residues.

This clone was seen a few times. The chain joins TRBV7-2 to TRBJ1-1, with D perhaps TRBD1 (6 bases). Trimming removed 1 base from V and 5 bases from J, with 14 bases in between. CDR3 length: 15 amino acids. Germline V gene data show CDR1 as SGHTA and CDR2 as FQGNSA. CDR3 sequence: CASSLEGGARTEAFF. In DNA, the CDR3 is TGTGCCAGCAGCTTAGAGGGGGGGGCGAGAACTGAAGCTTTCTTT.

This sequence joins TRBV7-8 and TRBJ1-2; tentatively, D is TRBD1 (5 bases). Germline V gene lookup returns CDR1 SGHVS and CDR2 FQNEAQ. V lost 3 bases and J 7 bases, leaving 12 bases between the germline ends. This CDR3 spans 13 amino acids. The CDR3: CASSFGGTGGYTF. CDR3 nucleotides: TGTGCCAGCAGCTTTGGAGGGACGGGTGGCTACACCTTC.

The chain recombines TRBV7-2 with TRBJ1-5, with 9 bases matching TRBD1. V lost 5 bases and J lost 6; bases outside the gene matches: 8. The CDR3 runs 15 residues. Per the germline V gene, CDR1 is SGHTA and CDR2 is FQGNSA. The CDR3 DNA sequence: TGTGCCAGCAGCGGGGGACAGGGTCTGGTTCAGCCCCAGCATTTT. This sequence encodes CASSGGQGLVQPQHF. Looking up the rest from reference TRBV7-2 and TRBJ1-5 gives the full variable domain: GAGVSQSPSNKVTEKGKDVELRCDPISGHTALYWYRQSLGQGLEFLIYFQGNSAPDKSGLPSDRFSAERTGGSVSTLTIQRTQQEDSAVYLCASSGGQGLVQPQHFGDGTRLSIL.

This clone was seen only a few times. The gene calls are TRBV5-1 and TRBJ1-5; TRBD1 might be the D (6 bases). CDR3 length equals 13 residues. CDR1 is SGHRS, CDR2 YFSETQ, per germline. The ends were cut back, 0 bases at V and 5 bases at J, with 6 bases in the middle. The CDR3 region has the DNA TGCGCCAGCAGCTTGGACAGGGATCAGCCCCAGCATTTT. Its translation is CASSLDRDQPQHF.

The rearrangement uses TRBV2 and TRBJ2-7; 7 nucleotides agree with TRBD1. After removal of 7 bases from V and 2 bases from J, the junction contained 8 bases not matched to a gene. The CDR3 has 14 residues. Germline assignment: CDR1 SNHLY and CDR2 FYNNEI. The CDR3 here is CASNRDSTTYEQYF. As DNA, the CDR3 is TGTGCCAGCAACCGGGACAGCACAACCTACGAGCAGTACTTC.

The chain combines TRBV9 with TRBJ2-5; the match to TRBD1 covers 10 bases. The CDR3 runs 17 residues. Germline CDR1 is SGDLS and CDR2 is YYNGEE. Trimming at V came to 3 bases and at J to 4 bases, leaving 12 bases not matched to a gene. The CDR3 is CASSATQRQGAIETQYF. The CDR3 nucleotides read TGTGCCAGCAGCGCCACCCAAAGACAGGGGGCAATAGAGACCCAGTACTTC. Combining the CDR3 with reference TRBV9 and TRBJ2-5 gives the whole variable domain DSGVTQTPKHLITATGQRVTLRCSPRSGDLSVYWYQQSLDQGLQFLIQYYNGEERAKGNILERFSAQQFPDLHSELNLSSLELGDSALYFCASSATQRQGAIETQYFGPGTRLLVL.

The gene calls are TRBV5-1 and TRBJ2-5, with 7 bases that match TRBD2. The CDR3 has 14 residues. Per germline, CDR1 SGHRS and CDR2 YFSETQ. J lost 5 bases, V lost 3 bases, and 7 bases had no gene match. CDR3 region: CASSSPQGGETQYF. The CDR3 coding sequence is TGCGCCAGCAGCTCCCCCCAGGGAGGGGAGACCCAGTACTTC. Full variable domain (missing parts from reference TRBV5-1 and TRBJ2-5): KAGVTQTPRYLIKTRGQQVTLSCSPISGHRSVSWYQQTPGQGLQFLFEYFSETQRNKGNFPGRFSGRQFSNSRSEMNVSTLELGDSALYLCASSSPQGGETQYFGPGTRLLVL.

This clone was seen a few times. This sequence joins TRBV7-8 and TRBJ2-3; TRBD2 matches at 7 bases. V lost 4 bases and J lost 5; bases outside the gene matches: 12. Germline assignment: CDR1 SGHVS and CDR2 FQNEAQ. The CDR3 length is 16 residues. The CDR3 here is CASSSPGSGTGDTQYF. The CDR3, as DNA: TGTGCCAGCAGCTCCCCGGGAAGCGGGACGGGAGATACGCAGTATTTT.

The chain carries TRBV2 and TRBJ2-2; tentative D call: TRBD2 (6 bases). V lost 0 bases and J lost 1, with 21 bases in between. CDR1 SNHLY and CDR2 FYNNEI come from the germline V gene. The CDR3 extends over 20 amino acids. The CDR3 DNA reads as TGTGCCAGCAGTGAAGCGGGGCTAGCGCTAACGGTTAAGAACACCGGGGAGCTGTTTTTT. This translates into CASSEAGLALTVKNTGELFF.

This clone was detected only once. The gene calls are TRBV30 and TRBJ2-3, with 9 positions matching TRBD1. With V trimmed by 0 bases and J by 7 bases, 8 bases remained unmatched. The CDR3 runs to 15 residues. CDR1 and CDR2 (germline): GTSNPN, SVGIG (reference sequence). The CDR3 protein is CAWSVWDRVGNTQYF. The DNA for the CDR3 is TGTGCCTGGAGTGTTTGGGACAGGGTGGGAAATACGCAGTATTTT.